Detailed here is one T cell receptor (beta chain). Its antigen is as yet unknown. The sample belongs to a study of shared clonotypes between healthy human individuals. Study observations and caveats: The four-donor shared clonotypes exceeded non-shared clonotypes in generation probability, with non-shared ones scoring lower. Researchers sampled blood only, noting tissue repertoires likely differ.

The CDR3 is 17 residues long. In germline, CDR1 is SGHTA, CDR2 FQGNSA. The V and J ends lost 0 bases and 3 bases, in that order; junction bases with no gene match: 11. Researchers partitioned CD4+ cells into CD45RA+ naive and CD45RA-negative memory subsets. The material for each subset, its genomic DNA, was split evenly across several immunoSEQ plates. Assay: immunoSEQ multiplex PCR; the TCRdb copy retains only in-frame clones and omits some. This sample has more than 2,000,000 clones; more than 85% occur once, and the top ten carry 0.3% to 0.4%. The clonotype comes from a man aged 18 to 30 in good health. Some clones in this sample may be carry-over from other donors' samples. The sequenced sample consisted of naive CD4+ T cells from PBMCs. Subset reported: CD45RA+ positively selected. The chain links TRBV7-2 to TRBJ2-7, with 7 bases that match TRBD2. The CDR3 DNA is TGTGCCAGCAGCTTAGCGTTAGGGCTAGCGGACCTCTACGAGCAGTACTTC. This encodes CASSLALGLADLYEQYF.